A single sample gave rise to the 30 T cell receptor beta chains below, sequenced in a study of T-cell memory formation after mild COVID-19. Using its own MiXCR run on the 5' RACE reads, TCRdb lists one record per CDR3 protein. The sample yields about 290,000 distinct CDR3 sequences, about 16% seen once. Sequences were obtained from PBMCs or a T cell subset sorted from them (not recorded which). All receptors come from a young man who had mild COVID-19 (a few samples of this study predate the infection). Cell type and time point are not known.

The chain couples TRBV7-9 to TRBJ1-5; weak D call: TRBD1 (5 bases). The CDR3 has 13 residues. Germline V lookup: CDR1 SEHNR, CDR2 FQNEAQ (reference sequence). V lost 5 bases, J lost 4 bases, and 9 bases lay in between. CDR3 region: CASSDEGNQPQHF. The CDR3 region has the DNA TGTGCCAGCAGCGATGAGGGGAATCAGCCCCAGCATTTT.

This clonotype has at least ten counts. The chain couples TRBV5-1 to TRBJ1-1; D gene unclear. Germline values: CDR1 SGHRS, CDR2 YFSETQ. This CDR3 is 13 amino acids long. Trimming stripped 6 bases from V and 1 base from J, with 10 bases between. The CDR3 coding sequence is TGCGCCAGCATCGGGGTCCCGAACACTGAAGCTTTCTTT. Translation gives CASIGVPNTEAFF.

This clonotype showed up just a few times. CDR3 sequence: CASSYTGANGYTF. In DNA form, the CDR3 reads TGTGCCAGCAGTTACACGGGGGCCAACGGCTACACCTTC. The genes are TRBV6-5 and TRBJ1-2, with a possible D match to TRBD1 (6 bases). Trimming pared 2 bases from V and 8 bases from J, leaving 12 bases between. Germline CDR1 and CDR2: MNHEY and SVGAGI. The CDR3 is made up of 13 amino acids.

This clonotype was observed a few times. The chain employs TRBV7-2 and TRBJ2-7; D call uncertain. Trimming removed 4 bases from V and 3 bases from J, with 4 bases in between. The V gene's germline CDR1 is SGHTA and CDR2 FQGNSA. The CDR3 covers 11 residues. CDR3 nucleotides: TGTGCCAGCAGCTACCACTACGAGCAGTACTTC. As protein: CASSYHYEQYF.

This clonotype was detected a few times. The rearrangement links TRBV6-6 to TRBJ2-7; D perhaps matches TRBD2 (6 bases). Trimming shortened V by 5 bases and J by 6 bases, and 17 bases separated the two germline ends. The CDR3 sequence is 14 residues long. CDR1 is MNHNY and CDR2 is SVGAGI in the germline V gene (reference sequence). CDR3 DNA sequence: TGTGCCAGCAGTAAGGGTCGACTAGTCTCCGAGCAGTACGTC. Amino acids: CASSKGRLVSEQYV.

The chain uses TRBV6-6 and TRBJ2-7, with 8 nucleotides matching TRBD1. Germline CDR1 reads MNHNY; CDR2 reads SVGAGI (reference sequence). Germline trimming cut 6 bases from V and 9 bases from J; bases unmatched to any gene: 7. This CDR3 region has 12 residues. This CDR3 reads CASRPGQGAQYF. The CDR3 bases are TGTGCCAGCAGACCAGGACAGGGTGCGCAGTACTTC.

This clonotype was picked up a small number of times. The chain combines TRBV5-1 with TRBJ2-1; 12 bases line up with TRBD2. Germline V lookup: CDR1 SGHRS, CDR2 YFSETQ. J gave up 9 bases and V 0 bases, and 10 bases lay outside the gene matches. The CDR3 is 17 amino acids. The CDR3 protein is CASSLAGLAGGPGEQFF. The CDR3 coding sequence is TGCGCCAGCAGCTTGGCCGGGCTAGCGGGGGGGCCAGGTGAGCAGTTCTTC. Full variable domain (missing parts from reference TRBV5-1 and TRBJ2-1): KAGVTQTPRYLIKTRGQQVTLSCSPISGHRSVSWYQQTPGQGLQFLFEYFSETQRNKGNFPGRFSGRQFSNSRSEMNVSTLELGDSALYLCASSLAGLAGGPGEQFFGPGTRLTVL.

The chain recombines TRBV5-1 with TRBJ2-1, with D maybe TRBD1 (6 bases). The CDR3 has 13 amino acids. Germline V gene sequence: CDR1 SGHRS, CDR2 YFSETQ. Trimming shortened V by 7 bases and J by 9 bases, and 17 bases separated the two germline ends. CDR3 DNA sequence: TGCGCCAGCGAACAGATGGGGGCGGGTGAGCAGTTCTTC. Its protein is CASEQMGAGEQFF.

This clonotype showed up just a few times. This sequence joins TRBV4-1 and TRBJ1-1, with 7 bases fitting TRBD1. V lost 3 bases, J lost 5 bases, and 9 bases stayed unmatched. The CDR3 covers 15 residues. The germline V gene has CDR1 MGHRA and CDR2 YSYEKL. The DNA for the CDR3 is TGCGCCAGCAGCCATTTGACAGGGTTGAGGACTGAAGCTTTCTTT. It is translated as CASSHLTGLRTEAFF.

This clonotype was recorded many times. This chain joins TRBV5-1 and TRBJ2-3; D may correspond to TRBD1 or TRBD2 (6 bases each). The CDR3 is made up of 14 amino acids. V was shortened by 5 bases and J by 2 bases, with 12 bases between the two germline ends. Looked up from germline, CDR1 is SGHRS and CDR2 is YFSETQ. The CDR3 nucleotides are TGCGCCAGCAGGTATCGGGGGCTCACAGATACGCAGTATTTT. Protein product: CASRYRGLTDTQYF.

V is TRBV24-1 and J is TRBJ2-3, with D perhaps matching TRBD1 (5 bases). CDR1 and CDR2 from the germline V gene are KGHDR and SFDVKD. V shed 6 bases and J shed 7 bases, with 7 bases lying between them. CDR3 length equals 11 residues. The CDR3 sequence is CATSKGYTQYF. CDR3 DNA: TGTGCCACCAGTAAGGGGTATACGCAGTATTTT.

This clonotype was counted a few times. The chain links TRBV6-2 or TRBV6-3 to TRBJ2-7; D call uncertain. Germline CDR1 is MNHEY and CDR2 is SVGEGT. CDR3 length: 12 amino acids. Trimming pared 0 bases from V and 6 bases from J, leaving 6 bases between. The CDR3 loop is CASSYSGSEQYV. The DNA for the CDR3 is TGTGCCAGCAGTTACTCAGGTAGCGAGCAGTACGTC.

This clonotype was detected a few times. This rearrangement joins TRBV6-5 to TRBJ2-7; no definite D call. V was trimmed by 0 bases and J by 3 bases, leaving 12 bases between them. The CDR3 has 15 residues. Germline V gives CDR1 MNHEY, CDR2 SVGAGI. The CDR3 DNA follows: TGTGCCAGCAGTTACTCGAGATTGGGGATCTACGAGCAGTACTTC. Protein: CASSYSRLGIYEQYF.

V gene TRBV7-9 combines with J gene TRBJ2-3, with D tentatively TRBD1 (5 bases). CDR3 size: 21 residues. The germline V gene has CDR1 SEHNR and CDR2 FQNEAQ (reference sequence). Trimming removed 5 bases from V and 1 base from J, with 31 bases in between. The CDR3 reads CASSPRPGVGAEGFRTDTQYF. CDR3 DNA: TGTGCCAGCAGCCCCCGCCCTGGCGTAGGGGCAGAAGGGTTCCGCACAGATACGCAGTATTTT.

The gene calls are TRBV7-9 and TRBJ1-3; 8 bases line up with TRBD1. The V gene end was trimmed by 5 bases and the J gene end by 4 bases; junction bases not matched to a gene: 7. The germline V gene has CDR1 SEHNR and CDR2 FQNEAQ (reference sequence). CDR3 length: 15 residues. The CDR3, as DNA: TGTGCCAGCAGCGCCGACAGGGGATCAGGAAACACCATATATTTT. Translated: CASSADRGSGNTIYF.

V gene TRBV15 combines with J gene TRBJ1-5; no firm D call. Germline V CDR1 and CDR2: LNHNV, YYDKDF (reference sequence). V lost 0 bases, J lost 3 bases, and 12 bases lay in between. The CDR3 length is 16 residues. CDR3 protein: CATSRDGTAPNQPQHF. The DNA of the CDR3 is TGTGCCACCAGCAGAGATGGAACAGCGCCCAATCAGCCCCAGCATTTT.

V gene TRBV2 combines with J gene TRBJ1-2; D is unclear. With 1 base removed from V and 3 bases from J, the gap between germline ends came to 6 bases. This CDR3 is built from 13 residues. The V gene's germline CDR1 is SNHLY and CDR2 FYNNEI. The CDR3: CASSEDGYYGYTF. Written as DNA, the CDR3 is TGTGCCAGCAGTGAAGATGGCTACTATGGCTACACCTTC. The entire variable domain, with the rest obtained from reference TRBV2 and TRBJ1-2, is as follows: EPEVTQTPSHQVTQMGQEVILRCVPISNHLYFYWYRQILGQKVEFLVSFYNNEISEKSEIFDDQFSVERPDGSNFTLKIRSTKLEDSAMYFCASSEDGYYGYTFGSGTRLTVV.

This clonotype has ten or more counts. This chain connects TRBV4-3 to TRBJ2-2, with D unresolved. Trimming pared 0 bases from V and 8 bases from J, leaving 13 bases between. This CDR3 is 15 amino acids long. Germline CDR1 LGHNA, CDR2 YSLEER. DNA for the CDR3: TGCGCCAGCAGCCAAGATGTAGGCGGTTTTGGGGAGCTGTTTTTT. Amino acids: CASSQDVGGFGELFF.

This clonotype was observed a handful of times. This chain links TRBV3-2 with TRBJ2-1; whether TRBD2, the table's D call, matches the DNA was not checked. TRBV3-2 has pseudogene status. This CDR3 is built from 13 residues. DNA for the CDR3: TGTGCCAGCAGAGGAAGGGGACTAGCGGGGCAGTTCTTC. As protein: CASRGRGLAGQFF.

In nucleotides, the CDR3 is TGCAGTGCTAATATAAAGTGGGGATTAAAGGGCTATGGCTACACCTTC. Amino acid sequence: CSANIKWGLKGYGYTF. This chain links TRBV20-1 with TRBJ1-2; the D is unclear. The V end was cut by 4 bases, the J end by 4 bases, with 22 bases between. The germline V gene encodes CDR1 DFQATT and CDR2 SNEGSKA (reference sequence). CDR3 length: 16 residues.

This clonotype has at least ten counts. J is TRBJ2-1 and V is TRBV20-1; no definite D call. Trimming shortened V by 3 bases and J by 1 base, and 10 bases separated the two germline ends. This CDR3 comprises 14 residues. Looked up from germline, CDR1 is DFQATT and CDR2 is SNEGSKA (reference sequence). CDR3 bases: TGCAGTGCTAGCCCCGCGTCATCCTACAATGAGCAGTTCTTC. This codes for CSASPASSYNEQFF.

This chain's CDR3 is CATSDRRDHNQPQHF. The CDR3 DNA reads as TGTGCCACCAGTGATCGCAGGGACCACAATCAGCCCCAGCATTTT. The chain joins TRBV24-1 to TRBJ1-5, with a tentative D call TRBD1 (5 bases). CDR1 is KGHDR, CDR2 SFDVKD, per germline. V was clipped by 3 bases and J by 3 bases, with 11 bases between them. CDR3 length equals 15 residues.

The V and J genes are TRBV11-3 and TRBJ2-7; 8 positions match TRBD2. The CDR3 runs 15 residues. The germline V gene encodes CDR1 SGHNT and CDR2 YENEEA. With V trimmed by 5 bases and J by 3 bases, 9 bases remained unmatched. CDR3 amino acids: CASSNGLASLYEQYF. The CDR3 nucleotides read TGTGCCAGCAGCAACGGACTAGCTAGCCTCTACGAGCAGTACTTC.

DNA for the CDR3: TGTGCCAGCAGCTCCGCCGGACGGACCAGCACAGATACGCAGTATTTT. It translates to CASSSAGRTSTDTQYF. The rearrangement uses TRBV7-2 and TRBJ2-3; D is uncertain. V shed 4 bases and J shed 0 bases, with 14 bases lying between them. Germline V lookup: CDR1 SGHTA, CDR2 FQGNSA. CDR3 length: 16 amino acids.

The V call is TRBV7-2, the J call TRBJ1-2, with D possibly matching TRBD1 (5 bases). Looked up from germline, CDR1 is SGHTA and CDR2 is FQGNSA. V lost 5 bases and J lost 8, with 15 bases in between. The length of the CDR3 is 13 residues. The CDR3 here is CASSRGTEQGYTF. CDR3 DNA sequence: TGTGCCAGCAGCCGCGGGACGGAACAAGGCTACACCTTC.

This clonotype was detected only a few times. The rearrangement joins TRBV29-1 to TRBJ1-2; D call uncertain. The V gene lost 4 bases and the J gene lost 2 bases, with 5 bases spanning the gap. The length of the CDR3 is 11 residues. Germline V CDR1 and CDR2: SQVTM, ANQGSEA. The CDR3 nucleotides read TGCAGCGTTGGGGAGAACTATGGCTACACCTTC. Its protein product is CSVGENYGYTF. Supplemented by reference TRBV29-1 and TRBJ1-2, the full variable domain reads SAVISQKPSRDICQRGTSLTIQCQVDSQVTMMFWYRQQPGQSLTLIATANQGSEATYESGFVIDKFPISRPNLTFSTLTVSNMSPEDSSIYLCSVGENYGYTFGSGTRLTVV.

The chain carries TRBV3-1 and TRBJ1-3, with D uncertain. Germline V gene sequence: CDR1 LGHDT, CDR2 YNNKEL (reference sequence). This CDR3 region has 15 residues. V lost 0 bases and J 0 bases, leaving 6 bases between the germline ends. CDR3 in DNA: TGTGCCAGCAGCCAAGATCTAGTCTCTGGAAACACCATATATTTT. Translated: CASSQDLVSGNTIYF.

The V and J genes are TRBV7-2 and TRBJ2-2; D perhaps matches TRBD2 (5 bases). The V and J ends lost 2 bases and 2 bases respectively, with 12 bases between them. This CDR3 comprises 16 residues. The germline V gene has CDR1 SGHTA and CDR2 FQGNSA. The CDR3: CASSLRWRSNTGELFF. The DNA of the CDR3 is TGTGCCAGCAGCTTACGATGGAGGTCTAACACCGGGGAGCTGTTTTTT. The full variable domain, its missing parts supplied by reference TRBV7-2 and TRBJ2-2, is GAGVSQSPSNKVTEKGKDVELRCDPISGHTALYWYRQSLGQGLEFLIYFQGNSAPDKSGLPSDRFSAERTGGSVSTLTIQRTQQEDSAVYLCASSLRWRSNTGELFFGEGSRLTVL.

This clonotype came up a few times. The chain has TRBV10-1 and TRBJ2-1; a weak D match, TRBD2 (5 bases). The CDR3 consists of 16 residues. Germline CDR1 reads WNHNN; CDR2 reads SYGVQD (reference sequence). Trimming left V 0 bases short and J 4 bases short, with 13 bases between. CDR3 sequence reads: CASSESSGRRYNEQFF. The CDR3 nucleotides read TGCGCCAGCAGTGAGTCGAGCGGCAGAAGGTACAATGAGCAGTTCTTC.

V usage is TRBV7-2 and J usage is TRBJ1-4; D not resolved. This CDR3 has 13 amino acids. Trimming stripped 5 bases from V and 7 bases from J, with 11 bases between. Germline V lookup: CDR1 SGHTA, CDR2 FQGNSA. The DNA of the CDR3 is TGTGCCAGCAGCGTAAACGGAGGTGAAAAACTGTTTTTT. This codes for CASSVNGGEKLFF.